This T cell receptor beta chain was recovered during a study of blood T cells in healthy people across ages. This clonotype was seen ten or more times. A second about 6 to 11 cycle PCR used barcoded and J-beta primers. Every cDNA was tagged by a template-switch adaptor with 12 random nucleotides. TCRdb reanalysed the 5' RACE reads using MiXCR and keeps one entry per CDR3 protein. The sample records about 760,000 distinct CDR3 sequences, 45% to 70% being singletons. This CDR3 is built from 14 residues. Germline CDR1 and CDR2: SGHRS and YFSETQ. After removal of 0 bases from V and 5 bases from J, the junction contained 5 bases not matched to a gene.

The TCR sequence derives from a man in his forties or fifties in good health. The sample comprised blood. This sequence joins TRBV5-1 and TRBJ2-7; TRBD1 aligns across 7 bases. DNA for the CDR3: TGCGCCAGCAGCTTGGGGACAGGACTCCACGAGCAGTACTTC. Protein product: CASSLGTGLHEQYF. The entire variable domain, with the rest obtained from reference TRBV5-1 and TRBJ2-7, is as follows: KAGVTQTPRYLIKTRGQQVTLSCSPISGHRSVSWYQQTPGQGLQFLFEYFSETQRNKGNFPGRFSGRQFSNSRSEMNVSTLELGDSALYLCASSLGTGLHEQYFGPGTRLTVT.